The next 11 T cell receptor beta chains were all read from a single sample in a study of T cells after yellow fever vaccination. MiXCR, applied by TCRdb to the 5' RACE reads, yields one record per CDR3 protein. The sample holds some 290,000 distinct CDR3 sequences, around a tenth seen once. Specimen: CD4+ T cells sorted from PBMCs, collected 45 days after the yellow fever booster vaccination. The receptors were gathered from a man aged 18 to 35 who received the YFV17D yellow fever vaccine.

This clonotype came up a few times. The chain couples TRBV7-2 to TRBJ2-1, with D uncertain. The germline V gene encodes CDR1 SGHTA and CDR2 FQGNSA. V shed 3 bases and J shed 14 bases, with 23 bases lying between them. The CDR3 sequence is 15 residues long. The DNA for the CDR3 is TGTGCCAGCAGCTTGGGCGGCACAGTCGCAGTTTTCAAGTTCTTC. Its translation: CASSLGGTVAVFKFF. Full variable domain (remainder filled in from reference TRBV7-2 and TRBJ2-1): GAGVSQSPSNKVTEKGKDVELRCDPISGHTALYWYRQSLGQGLEFLIYFQGNSAPDKSGLPSDRFSAERTGGSVSTLTIQRTQQEDSAVYLCASSLGGTVAVFKFFGPGTRLTVL.

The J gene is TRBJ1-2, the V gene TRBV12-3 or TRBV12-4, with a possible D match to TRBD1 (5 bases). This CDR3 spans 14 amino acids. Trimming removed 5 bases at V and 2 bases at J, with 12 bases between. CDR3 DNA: TGTGCCAGCAGTCCGTCCGGGGGAAACTATGGCTACACCTTC. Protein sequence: CASSPSGGNYGYTF.

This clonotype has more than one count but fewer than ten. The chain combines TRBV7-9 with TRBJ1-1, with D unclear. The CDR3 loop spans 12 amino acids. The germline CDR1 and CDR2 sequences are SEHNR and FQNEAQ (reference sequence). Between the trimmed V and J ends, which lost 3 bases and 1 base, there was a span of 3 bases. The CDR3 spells CASSFTNTEAFF. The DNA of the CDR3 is TGTGCCAGCAGCTTTACGAACACTGAAGCTTTCTTT.

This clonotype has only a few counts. DNA for the CDR3: TGTGCCAGCAGTGATGGGGCGCGGGAGCAGTTCTTC. Translating gives CASSDGAREQFF. The rearrangement joins TRBV2 to TRBJ2-1; D may be TRBD1 (5 bases). Germline V gene sequence: CDR1 SNHLY, CDR2 FYNNEI. V gave up 3 bases and J gave up 10 bases, with 10 bases separating them. This CDR3 contains 12 residues.

The CDR3 DNA reads as TGTGCCAGCAGTGAACGGGGCAGGGATAGGCCCCAGCATTTT. This sequence encodes CASSERGRDRPQHF. The V call is TRBV6-1, the J call TRBJ1-5, with D possibly TRBD1 on 5 matching bases. The CDR3 contains 14 residues. Germline V gene lookup returns CDR1 MNHNS and CDR2 SASEGT. V lost 2 bases and J lost 9, with 14 bases in between.

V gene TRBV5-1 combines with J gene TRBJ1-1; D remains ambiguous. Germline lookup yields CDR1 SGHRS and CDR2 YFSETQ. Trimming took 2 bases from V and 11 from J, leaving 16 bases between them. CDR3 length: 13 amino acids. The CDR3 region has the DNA TGCGCCAGCAGCTTTGATGTAGGAGGCGTCGCTTTCTTT. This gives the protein CASSFDVGGVAFF.

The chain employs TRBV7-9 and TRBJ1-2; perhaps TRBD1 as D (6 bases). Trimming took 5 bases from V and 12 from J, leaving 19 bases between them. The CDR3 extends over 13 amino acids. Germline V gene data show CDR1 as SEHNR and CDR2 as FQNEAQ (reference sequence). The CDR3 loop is CASSTPRTESDTF. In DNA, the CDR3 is TGTGCCAGCAGCACCCCGAGGACAGAATCAGACACCTTC.

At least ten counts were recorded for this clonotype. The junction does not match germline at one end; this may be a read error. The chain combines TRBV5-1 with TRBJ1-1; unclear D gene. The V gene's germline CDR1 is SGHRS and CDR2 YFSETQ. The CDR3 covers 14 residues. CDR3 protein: CASSLDGLNTEAFF. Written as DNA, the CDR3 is TGTGCCAGCAGCTTAGACGGCCTCAACACTGAAGCTTTCTTT. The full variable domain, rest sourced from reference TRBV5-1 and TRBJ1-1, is KAGVTQTPRYLIKTRGQQVTLSCSPISGHRSVSWYQQTPGQGLQFLFEYFSETQRNKGNFPGRFSGRQFSNSRSEMNVSTLELGDSALYLCASSLDGLNTEAFFGQGTRLTVV.

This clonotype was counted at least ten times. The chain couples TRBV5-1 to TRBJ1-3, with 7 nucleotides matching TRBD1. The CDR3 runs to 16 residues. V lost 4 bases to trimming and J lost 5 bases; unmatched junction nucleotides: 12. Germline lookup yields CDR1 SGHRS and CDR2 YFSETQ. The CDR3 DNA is TGCGCCAGCAGCCGGGGTCCAGGGGACAGCCGAAACACCATATATTTT. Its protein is CASSRGPGDSRNTIYF.

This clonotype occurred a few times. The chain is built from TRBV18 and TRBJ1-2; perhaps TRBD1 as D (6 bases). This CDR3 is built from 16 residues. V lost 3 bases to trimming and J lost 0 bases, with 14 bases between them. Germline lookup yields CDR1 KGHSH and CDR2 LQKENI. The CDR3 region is CASSPRQATANYGYTF. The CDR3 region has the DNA TGTGCCAGCTCACCTCGACAGGCCACGGCTAACTATGGCTACACCTTC. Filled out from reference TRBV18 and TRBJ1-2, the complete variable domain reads NAGVMQNPRHLVRRRGQEARLRCSPMKGHSHVYWYRQLPEEGLKFMVYLQKENIIDESGMPKERFSAEFPKEGPSILRIQQVVRGDSAAYFCASSPRQATANYGYTFGSGTRLTVV.

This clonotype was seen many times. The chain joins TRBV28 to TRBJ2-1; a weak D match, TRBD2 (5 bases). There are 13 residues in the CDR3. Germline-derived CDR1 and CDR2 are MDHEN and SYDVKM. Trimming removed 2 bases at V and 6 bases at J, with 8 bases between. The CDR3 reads CASSLRGPNEQFF. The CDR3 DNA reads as TGTGCCAGCAGTTTAAGAGGGCCCAATGAGCAGTTCTTC.